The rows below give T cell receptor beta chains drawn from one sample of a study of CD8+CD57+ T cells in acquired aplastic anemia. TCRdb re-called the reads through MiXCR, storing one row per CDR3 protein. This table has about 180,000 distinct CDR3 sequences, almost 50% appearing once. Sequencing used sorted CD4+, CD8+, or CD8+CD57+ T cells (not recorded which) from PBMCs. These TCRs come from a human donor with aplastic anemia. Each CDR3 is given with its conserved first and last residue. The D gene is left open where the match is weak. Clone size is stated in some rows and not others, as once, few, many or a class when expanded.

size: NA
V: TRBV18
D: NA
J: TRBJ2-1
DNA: TGTGCCAGCTCACCCGGGAATAATGAGCAGTTCTTC
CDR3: CASSPGNNEQFF

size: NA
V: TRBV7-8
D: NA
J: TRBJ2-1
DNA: TGTGCCAGCAGCTTTGGAAACAATGAGCAGTTCTTC
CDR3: CASSFGNNEQFF

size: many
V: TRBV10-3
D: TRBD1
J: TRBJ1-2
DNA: TGTGCCATCGACCAAGGGGGGACAGGGGACGGCTACACCTTC
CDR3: CAIDQGGTGDGYTF

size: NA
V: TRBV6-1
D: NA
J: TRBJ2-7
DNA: TGTGCCAGCAGCCGACGTCGAGACTCCTACGAGCAGTACTTC
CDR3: CASSRRRDSYEQYF

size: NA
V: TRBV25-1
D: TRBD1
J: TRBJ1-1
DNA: TGTGCCAGCACACAGGGGATCGCTGAAGCTTTCTTT
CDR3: CASTQGIAEAFF

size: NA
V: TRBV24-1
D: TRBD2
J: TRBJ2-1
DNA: TGTGCCACCAGTGGCGTGGGACTAGCGGGAATTGAGCAGTTCTTC
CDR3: CATSGVGLAGIEQFF

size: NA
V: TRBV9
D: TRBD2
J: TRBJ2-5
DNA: TGTGCCAGCAGCGTAGGACTAGCGGGGGCCCGAGGGGAAGAGACCCAGTACTTC
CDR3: CASSVGLAGARGEETQYF

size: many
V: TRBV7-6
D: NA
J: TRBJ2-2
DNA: TGTGCCAGCAGCTTCCAGGGGAGTGGGGCCGGGGAGCTGTTTTTT
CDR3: CASSFQGSGAGELFF

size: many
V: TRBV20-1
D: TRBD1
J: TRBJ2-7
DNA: TGCAGTGCTAGAGCTACCGGGACAGACTCCTACGAGCAGTACTTC
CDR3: CSARATGTDSYEQYF

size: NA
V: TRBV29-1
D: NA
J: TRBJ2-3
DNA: TGCAGCGTACGCTCCAGCGCAGATACGCAGTATTTT
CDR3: CSVRSSADTQYF

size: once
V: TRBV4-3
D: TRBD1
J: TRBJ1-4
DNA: TGCGCCAGCAGCCCTGACCGGGACAGATATGAAAAACTGTTTTTT
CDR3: CASSPDRDRYEKLFF

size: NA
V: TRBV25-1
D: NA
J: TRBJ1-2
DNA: TGTGCCAGCAGTGGACAGAGTCTTAACTATGGCTACACCTTC
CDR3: CASSGQSLNYGYTF

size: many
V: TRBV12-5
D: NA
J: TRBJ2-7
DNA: TGTGCTAGTGCCGACCCCCTGATCTACGAGCAGTACTTC
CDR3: CASADPLIYEQYF

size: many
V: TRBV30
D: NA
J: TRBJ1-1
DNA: TGTGCCTGGAGTGTAAGAGGGGGCACTGAAGCTTTCTTT
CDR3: CAWSVRGGTEAFF

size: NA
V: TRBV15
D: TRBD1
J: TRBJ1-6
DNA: TGTGCCACCAGCTCCCGGACAGGGCGCCTTAATTCACCCCTCCACTTT
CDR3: CATSSRTGRLNSPLHF

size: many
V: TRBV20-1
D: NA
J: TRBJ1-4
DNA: TGCAGTGCTAGGGAGAGAGGGGGTGAAAAACTGTTTTTT
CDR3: CSARERGGEKLFF

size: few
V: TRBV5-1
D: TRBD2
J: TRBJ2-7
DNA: TGCGCCAGCAGCTTCGGGACTAGCGGGGGCTACGAGCAGTACTTC
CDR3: CASSFGTSGGYEQYF

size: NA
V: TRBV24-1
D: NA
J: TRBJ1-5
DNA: TGTGCCACCAGTGAGGGAAAGAATCAGCCCCAGCATTTT
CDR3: CATSEGKNQPQHF

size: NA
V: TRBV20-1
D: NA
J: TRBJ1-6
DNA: TGCAGTGCCAGCTCAATAGCCGTCGTGAGCTCCTATAATTCACCCCTCCACTTT
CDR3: CSASSIAVVSSYNSPLHF

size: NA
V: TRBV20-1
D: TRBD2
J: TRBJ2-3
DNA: TGCAGTGCACCGACTAGCGGGAGGGCCGCAGATACGCAGTATTTT
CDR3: CSAPTSGRAADTQYF

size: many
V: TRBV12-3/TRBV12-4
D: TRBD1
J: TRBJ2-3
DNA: TGTGCCAGCAGGCGGGACAGGGGGCCCCGCACAGATACGCAGTATTTT
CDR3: CASRRDRGPRTDTQYF

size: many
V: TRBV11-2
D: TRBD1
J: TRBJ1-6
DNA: TGTGCCAGCAGCCCCTCCCGACCGGGACAGGGGACTTATAATTCACCCCTCCACTTT
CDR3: CASSPSRPGQGTYNSPLHF

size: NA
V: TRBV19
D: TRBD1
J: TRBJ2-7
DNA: TGTGCCAGTAACAGGGGGCGCCTCGACGAGCAGTACTTC
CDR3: CASNRGRLDEQYF

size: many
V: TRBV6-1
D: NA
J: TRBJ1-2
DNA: TGTGCCAGCGTCATGCCCGCCAACGTAGATGGCTACACCTTC
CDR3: CASVMPANVDGYTF

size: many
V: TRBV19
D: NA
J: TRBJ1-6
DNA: TGTGCCAGCCGAGAGGTGGGGAGGAATTCACCCCTCCACTTT
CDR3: CASREVGRNSPLHF

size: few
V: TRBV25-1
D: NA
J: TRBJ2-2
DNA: TGTGCCAGCAGTACCCCTTCGGAGGTTGGGGAGCTGTTTTTT
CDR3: CASSTPSEVGELFF

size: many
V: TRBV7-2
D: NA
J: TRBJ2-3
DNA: TGTGCCAGCAAGGGTCGGGGTAGCACAGATACGCAGTATTTT
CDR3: CASKGRGSTDTQYF

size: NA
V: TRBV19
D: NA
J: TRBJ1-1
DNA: TGTGCCAGTAGAAGAACCCTGAACACTGAAGCTTTCTTT
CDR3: CASRRTLNTEAFF

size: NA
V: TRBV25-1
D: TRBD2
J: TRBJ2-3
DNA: TGTGCCAGCAGTGCGACTAGCGGGAGGGCAAGAGATACGCAGTATTTT
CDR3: CASSATSGRARDTQYF

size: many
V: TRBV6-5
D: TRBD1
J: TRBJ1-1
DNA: TGTGCCAGCAGTTACTCCGGGACAGTTGGCTGGGCTTTCTTT
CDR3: CASSYSGTVGWAFF

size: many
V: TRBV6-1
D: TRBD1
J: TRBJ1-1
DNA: TGTGCCATCGTGAGGGGACAGCTAGGGACTGAAGCTTTCTTT
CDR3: CAIVRGQLGTEAFF

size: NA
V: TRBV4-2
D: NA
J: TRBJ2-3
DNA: TGTGCCAGCAGCCAAGGTCTAGGGGCTACAGATACGCAGTATTTT
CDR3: CASSQGLGATDTQYF

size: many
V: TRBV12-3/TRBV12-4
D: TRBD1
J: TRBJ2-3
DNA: TGTGCCAGCAGTTTCCGACAGGGGTGGTCAGATACGCAGTATTTT
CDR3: CASSFRQGWSDTQYF

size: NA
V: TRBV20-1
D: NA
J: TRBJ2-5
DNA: TGCAGTGCTAGAGACGGGCCTAAAGAGACCCAGTACTTC
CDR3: CSARDGPKETQYF

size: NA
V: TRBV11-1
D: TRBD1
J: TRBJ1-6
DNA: TGTGCCAGCGCCACGGACAGGGTCGGGTATAATTCACCCCTCCACTTT
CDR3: CASATDRVGYNSPLHF

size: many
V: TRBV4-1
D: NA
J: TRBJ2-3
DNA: TGCGCCAGCAGCCCTGCACAGGGTACCCAGTATTTT
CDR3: CASSPAQGTQYF

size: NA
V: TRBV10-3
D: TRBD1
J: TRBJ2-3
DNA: TGTGCCATCAGACCGGGACAGGGGACAGATACGCAGTATTTT
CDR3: CAIRPGQGTDTQYF

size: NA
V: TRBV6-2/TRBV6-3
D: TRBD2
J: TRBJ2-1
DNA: TGTGCCAGCAGTTACCGGTCTAGCGGGGGGGCCTGGGAGCAGTTCTTC
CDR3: CASSYRSSGGAWEQFF

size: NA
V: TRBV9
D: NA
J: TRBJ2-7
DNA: TGTGCCAGCAGCGTAGCTACGGGCGTCTCCTCCTACGAGCAGTACTTC
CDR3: CASSVATGVSSYEQYF

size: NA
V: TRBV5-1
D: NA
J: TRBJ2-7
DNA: TGCGCCAGCAGCCTTTGGGGACAAGGTTTCAACGAGCAGTACTTC
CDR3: CASSLWGQGFNEQYF

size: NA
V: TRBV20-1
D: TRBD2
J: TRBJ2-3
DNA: TGCAGTGCTAGCAACAGCGGGGGCACAGATACGCAGTATTTT
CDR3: CSASNSGGTDTQYF

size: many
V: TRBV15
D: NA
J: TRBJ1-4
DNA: TGTGCCACCAGCAGAGATTCAAGAAGTAATGAAAAACTGTTTTTT
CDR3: CATSRDSRSNEKLFF

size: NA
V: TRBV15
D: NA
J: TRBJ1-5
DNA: TGTGCCACCAGCAGAGAAGATACAAGACAGCTCAATCAGCCCCAGCATTTT
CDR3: CATSREDTRQLNQPQHF

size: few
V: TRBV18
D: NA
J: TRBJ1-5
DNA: TGTGCCAGCTCCCCGGCGGGATTCTACAATCAGCCCCAGCATTTT
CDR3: CASSPAGFYNQPQHF

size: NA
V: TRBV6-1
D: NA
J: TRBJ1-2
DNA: TGTGCCAGCAGTCTAGGAACCGGCCCCAGGGGTGGCGGCTATGGCTACACCTTC
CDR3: CASSLGTGPRGGGYGYTF

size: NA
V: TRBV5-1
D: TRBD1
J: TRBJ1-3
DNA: TGCGCCAGCAGCTTTGCAGGGAGGGGGCCTTCTGGAAACACCATATATTTT
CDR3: CASSFAGRGPSGNTIYF

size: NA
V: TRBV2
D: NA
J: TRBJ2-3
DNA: TGTGCCAGCAGTAATCCACCGAATCCCGGGGATACGCAGTATTTT
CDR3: CASSNPPNPGDTQYF

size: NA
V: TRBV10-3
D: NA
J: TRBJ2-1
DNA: TGTGCCATGCGGGGAGATTACAATGAGCAGTTCTTC
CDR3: CAMRGDYNEQFF

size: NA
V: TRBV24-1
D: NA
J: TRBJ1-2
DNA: TGTGCCACCAGTGGCCAATCGGCGCAGGGCTACACCTTC
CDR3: CATSGQSAQGYTF

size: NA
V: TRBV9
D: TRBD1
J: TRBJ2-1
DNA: TGTGCCAGCAGCCTAAATCCCACAGGGGATGAGCAGTTCTTC
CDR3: CASSLNPTGDEQFF

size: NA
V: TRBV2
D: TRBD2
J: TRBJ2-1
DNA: TGTGCCAGCCAGCGGGGGGATTACAATGAGCAGTTCTTC
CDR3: CASQRGDYNEQFF

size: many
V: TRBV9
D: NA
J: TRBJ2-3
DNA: TGTGCCAGCAGCGTAGGCCTAGGGCTGGCCCGGGGCACAGATACGCAGTATTTT
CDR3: CASSVGLGLARGTDTQYF

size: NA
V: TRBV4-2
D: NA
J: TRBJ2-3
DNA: TGTGCCAGCAGCCAAGAACAGGGGGGGGCAGATACGCAGTATTTT
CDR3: CASSQEQGGADTQYF

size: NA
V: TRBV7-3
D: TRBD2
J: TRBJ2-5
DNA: TGTGCCAGCAGCCCGGGACTAGCGGGGTTGAAAGAGACCCAGTACTTC
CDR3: CASSPGLAGLKETQYF

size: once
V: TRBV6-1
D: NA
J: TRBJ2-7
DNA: TGTGCCAGCAGTGACAGGGGTCCTTTAGGCTACGAGCAGTACTTC
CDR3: CASSDRGPLGYEQYF